This T cell receptor beta chain was sequenced in a study of cytotoxic CD8 clonotypes in ibrutinib-treated CLL. Study details: There were, on average, approximately 260,000 productive templates and tens of thousands of productive rearrangements per sample. Findings and caveats of the study: Clonality was elevated at ibrutinib response and had returned toward baseline at progression.

As concerns this clone: The antigen is unknown.

Germline V gene lookup returns CDR1 SGHVS and CDR2 FNYEAQ. The CDR3 is 16 amino acids. Deletions cut 0 bases from V and 5 bases from J, with 17 bases between. The repertoire was sequenced with immunoSEQ multiplex PCR; TCRdb's copy has only in-frame clones and lacks some. The data hold around 310,000 clones, with about 80% observed a single time. This sample comprised PBMCs, obtained before ibrutinib treatment. The chain joins TRBV7-6 to TRBJ2-7, with D unresolved. This receptor was obtained from a human donor with chronic lymphocytic leukemia. In DNA, the CDR3 is TGTGCCAGCAGCTTAGCTTCGTCGCTAGGTGGAAACGAGCAGTACTTC. This encodes CASSLASSLGGNEQYF.